This is a list of T cell receptor beta chains from one sample in a study of shared clonotypes between healthy human individuals. TCRdb keeps only in-frame clones here, not all; method: immunoSEQ multiplex PCR. The data show 600,000 to 800,000 clones, around 70% seen once. What was sequenced was memory CD4+ T cells sorted from blood. The receptors derive from a woman between 25 and 40 years old in good health. Each CDR3 is given with its conserved first and last residue.

j_call: TRBJ2-1; v_call: TRBV18; cdr3_aa: CASSPQTGSRLTEQFF
j_call: TRBJ1-2; v_call: TRBV29-1; cdr3_aa: CSVSTGAGNYGYTF
j_call: TRBJ1-1; v_call: TRBV28; cdr3_aa: CASSPQSTEAFF
j_call: TRBJ1-1; v_call: TRBV30; cdr3_aa: CAWSPSGVERVHDEAFF
j_call: TRBJ2-1; v_call: TRBV18; cdr3_aa: CASSPRTSGSGGNEQFF
j_call: TRBJ2-7; v_call: TRBV4-1; cdr3_aa: CASSRDRVNSYEQYF
j_call: TRBJ2-5; v_call: TRBV7-8; cdr3_aa: CASSFRQAGETQYF
j_call: TRBJ2-2; v_call: TRBV11-2; cdr3_aa: CASSSLTTISNTGELFF
j_call: TRBJ1-2; v_call: TRBV28; cdr3_aa: CASSFPGQGGNYGYTF
j_call: TRBJ2-5; v_call: TRBV4-1; cdr3_aa: CASSQHLSRGLGETQYF
j_call: TRBJ1-2; v_call: TRBV28; cdr3_aa: CASSPTLGQGFYGYTF
j_call: TRBJ2-3; v_call: TRBV10-3; cdr3_aa: CATLTGRGTDTQYF
j_call: TRBJ1-5; v_call: TRBV6-1; cdr3_aa: CASRVQGFGQPQHF
j_call: TRBJ2-2; v_call: TRBV6-5; cdr3_aa: CASSYSSGVRAGELFF
j_call: TRBJ2-5; v_call: TRBV28; cdr3_aa: CASSRTGDLETQYF
j_call: TRBJ1-2; v_call: TRBV5-1; cdr3_aa: CASSFNSLAGGDGYTF
j_call: TRBJ1-1; v_call: TRBV2; cdr3_aa: CASKTEMNTEAFF
j_call: TRBJ2-2; v_call: TRBV28; cdr3_aa: CASTSPGGELVGELFF
j_call: TRBJ1-2; v_call: TRBV18; cdr3_aa: CASSQQGYYGYTF
j_call: TRBJ2-1; v_call: TRBV5-1; cdr3_aa: CASSNHNEQFF
j_call: TRBJ1-6; v_call: TRBV4-1; cdr3_aa: CASSLTADNSPLHF
j_call: TRBJ2-7; v_call: TRBV18; cdr3_aa: CASSPLGGDEQYF
j_call: TRBJ2-5; v_call: TRBV4-2; cdr3_aa: CASRGGSLKTQYF
j_call: TRBJ2-1; v_call: TRBV5-1; cdr3_aa: CASSSGPRDEQFF
j_call: TRBJ2-7; v_call: TRBV7-2; cdr3_aa: CASSLRAEPYEQYF
j_call: TRBJ2-7; v_call: TRBV27; cdr3_aa: CASSRDRGMTRQYF
j_call: TRBJ2-2; v_call: TRBV28; cdr3_aa: CASRRQATGELFF
j_call: TRBJ2-7; v_call: TRBV18; cdr3_aa: CASSPTGLYEQYF
j_call: TRBJ2-2; v_call: TRBV7-9; cdr3_aa: CASSIPSGGGGNTGELFF
j_call: TRBJ2-7; v_call: TRBV18; cdr3_aa: CASSPGHRRDEQYF
j_call: TRBJ2-7; v_call: TRBV5-1; cdr3_aa: CASSASGDYEQYF
j_call: TRBJ2-2; v_call: TRBV18; cdr3_aa: CASSPLANTGELFF
j_call: TRBJ2-5; v_call: TRBV2; cdr3_aa: CASSEMRGGAGETQYF
j_call: TRBJ1-2; v_call: TRBV6-5; cdr3_aa: CASSYVGSAVNYGYTF
j_call: TRBJ2-3; v_call: TRBV5-1; cdr3_aa: CASSLLGGKVDTQYF